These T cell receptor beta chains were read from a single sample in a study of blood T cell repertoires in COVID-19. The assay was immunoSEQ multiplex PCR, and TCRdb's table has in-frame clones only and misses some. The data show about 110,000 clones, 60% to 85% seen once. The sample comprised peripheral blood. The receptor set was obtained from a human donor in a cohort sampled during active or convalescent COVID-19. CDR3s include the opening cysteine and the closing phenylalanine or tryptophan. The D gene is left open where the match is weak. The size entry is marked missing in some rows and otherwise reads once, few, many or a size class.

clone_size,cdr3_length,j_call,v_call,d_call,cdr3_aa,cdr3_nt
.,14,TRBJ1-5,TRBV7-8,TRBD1,CASSPGTDNQPQHF,TGTGCCAGCAGCCCGGGGACAGATAATCAGCCCCAGCATTTT
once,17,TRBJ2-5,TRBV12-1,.,CASTTPRPGTDQETQYF,TGTGCCAGCACGACACCCCGGCCCGGGACAGATCAAGAGACCCAGTACTTC
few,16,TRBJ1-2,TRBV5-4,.,CASSLVGSSVKRGYTF,TGTGCCAGCAGCTTGGTTGGTTCCTCAGTCAAGCGGGGCTACACCTTC
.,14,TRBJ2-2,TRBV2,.,CASTPRGNTGELFF,TGTGCCAGCACCCCCCGAGGGAACACCGGGGAGCTGTTTTTT
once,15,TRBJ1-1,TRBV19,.,CASSIIHRENTEAFF,TGTGCCAGTAGTATCATTCACAGAGAGAACACTGAAGCTTTCTTT
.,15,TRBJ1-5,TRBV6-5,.,CASNRVAGIGQPQHF,TGTGCCAGCAATCGCGTGGCGGGGATAGGTCAGCCCCAGCATTTT
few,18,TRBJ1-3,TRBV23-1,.,CASSQSVVQTSSGNTIYF,TGCGCCAGCAGTCAATCAGTTGTACAGACAAGCTCTGGAAACACCATATATTTT
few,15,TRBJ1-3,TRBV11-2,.,CASSLDRAAGNTIYF,TGTGCCAGCAGCTTAGACAGGGCGGCTGGAAACACCATATATTTT
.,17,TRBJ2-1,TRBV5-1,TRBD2,CASSLPGGGAGGNEQFF,TGCGCCAGCAGCTTGCCAGGTGGTGGAGCGGGGGGCAATGAGCAGTTCTTC
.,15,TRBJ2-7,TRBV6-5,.,CASRPNRDIAYEQYF,TGTGCCAGCAGGCCCAACCGGGACATAGCCTACGAGCAGTACTTC
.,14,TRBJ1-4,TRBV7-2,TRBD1,CASSLGQGGEKLFF,TGTGCCAGCAGCTTGGGACAGGGGGGGGAAAAACTGTTTTTT
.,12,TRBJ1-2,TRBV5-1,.,CASSLTGGSDTF,TGCGCCAGCAGCCTTACAGGTGGGTCAGACACCTTC
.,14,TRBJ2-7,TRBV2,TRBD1,CASRPQGAFYEQYF,TGTGCCAGCAGGCCACAGGGGGCTTTCTACGAGCAGTACTTC
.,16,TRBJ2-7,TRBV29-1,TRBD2,CSVVGVGLAVPYEQYF,TGCAGCGTTGTGGGCGTCGGACTAGCAGTCCCCTACGAGCAGTACTTC
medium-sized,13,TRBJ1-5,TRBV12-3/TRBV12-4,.,CASSFTGNQPQHF,TGTGCCAGCAGTTTCACGGGCAATCAGCCCCAGCATTTT
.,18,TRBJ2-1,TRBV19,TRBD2,CASTKRASGFIQGNEQFF,TGTGCCAGTACTAAGCGGGCTAGCGGGTTTATTCAGGGCAATGAGCAGTTCTTC
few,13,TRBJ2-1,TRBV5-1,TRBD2,CASSPGLDNEQFF,TGCGCCAGCAGCCCCGGACTAGACAATGAGCAGTTCTTC
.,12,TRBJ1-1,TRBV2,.,CASSQDRFQAFF,TGTGCCAGCAGTCAAGACAGGTTTCAAGCTTTCTTT
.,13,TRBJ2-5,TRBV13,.,CASSSQPTETQYF,TGTGCCAGCAGCTCACAGCCGACAGAGACCCAGTACTTC
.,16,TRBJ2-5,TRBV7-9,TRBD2,CASSLRTSGNQETQYF,TGTGCCAGCAGCTTACGGACTAGCGGGAACCAAGAGACCCAGTACTTC
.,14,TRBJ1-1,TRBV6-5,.,CASSYNFRQLEAFF,TGTGCCAGCAGTTACAACTTCAGACAGCTGGAAGCTTTCTTT
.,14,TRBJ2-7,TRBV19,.,CASSIGQGHDEQYF,TGTGCCAGTAGTATAGGGCAGGGGCACGACGAGCAGTACTTC
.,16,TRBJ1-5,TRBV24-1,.,CATSDSRQGNYQPQHF,TGTGCCACCAGTGATTCTCGGCAGGGAAATTATCAGCCCCAGCATTTT
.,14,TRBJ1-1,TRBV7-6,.,CASSLRGLNTEAFF,TGTGCCAGCAGCCTGCGGGGGCTGAACACTGAAGCTTTCTTT
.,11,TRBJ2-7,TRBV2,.,CASSPWSEQYF,TGTGCCAGCTCCCCGTGGAGCGAGCAGTACTTC
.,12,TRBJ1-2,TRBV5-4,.,CASSLDSYGYTF,TGTGCCAGCAGCCTAGACTCGTATGGCTACACCTTC
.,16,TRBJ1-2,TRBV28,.,CASSLSYGTSDYGYTF,TGTGCCAGCAGTTTATCATACGGGACTTCGGACTATGGCTACACCTTC
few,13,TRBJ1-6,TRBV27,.,CASSSSYNSPLHF,TGTGCCTCTAGTAGCTCCTATAATTCACCCCTCCACTTT
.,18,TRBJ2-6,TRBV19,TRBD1,CASIQVPGQGTGANVLTF,TGTGCCAGTATCCAAGTCCCGGGACAGGGGACCGGGGCCAACGTCCTGACTTTC
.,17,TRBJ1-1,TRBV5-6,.,CASSLEGSVGVNTEAFF,TGTGCCAGCAGCTTGGAGGGGTCGGTGGGTGTGAACACTGAAGCTTTCTTT
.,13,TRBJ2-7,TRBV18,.,CASSPPWLAEQYF,TGTGCCAGCTCACCACCCTGGCTGGCCGAGCAGTACTTC
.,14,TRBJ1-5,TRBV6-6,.,CASSYSGPTQPQHF,TGTGCCAGCAGTTACTCCGGTCCCACTCAGCCCCAGCATTTT
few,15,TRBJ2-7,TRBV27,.,CASRSQSRLSEEQYF,TGTGCCAGCAGAAGTCAAAGCCGGCTATCGGAGGAGCAGTACTTC
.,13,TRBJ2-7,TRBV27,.,CASSFERSYEQYF,TGTGCCAGCAGTTTTGAGAGGTCCTACGAGCAGTACTTC
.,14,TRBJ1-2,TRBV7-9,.,CASSLGGRFQGYTF,TGTGCCAGCAGCTTAGGAGGCCGTTTTCAGGGCTACACCTTC
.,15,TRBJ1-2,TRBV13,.,CASSLRGREGYGYTF,TGTGCCAGCAGCTTACGAGGCAGGGAGGGCTATGGCTACACCTTC